This is a list of T cell receptor beta chains from one sample in a study of cytomegalovirus exposure and HLA in healthy donors. Using immunoSEQ multiplex PCR, the repertoire was profiled, and TCRdb retains in-frame clones only, with some absent. The sample has approximately 100,000 clones, about 80% seen once. Sequenced: PBMCs. The receptors stem from a man between 40 and 49 years old in good health and CMV-seronegative. CDR3s include the opening cysteine and the closing phenylalanine or tryptophan. A D gene is named only where the DNA matches it firmly. Size tells how often a clone was seen (once, few, many) or the class of an expanded clone, and some rows leave it out.

D	V	size	J	CDR3	DNA
-	TRBV4-1	-	TRBJ1-5	CASSQGQYQPQHF	TGCGCCAGCAGCCAAGGACAGTATCAGCCCCAGCATTTT
-	TRBV12-5	-	TRBJ1-1	CASGLPTEWGNTEAFF	TGTGCTAGTGGTTTGCCAACCGAGTGGGGCAACACTGAAGCTTTCTTT
TRBD1	TRBV30	-	TRBJ2-7	CAWRLGTELNEQYF	TGTGCCTGGAGATTGGGGACAGAACTTAACGAGCAGTACTTC
TRBD2	TRBV11-3	-	TRBJ2-3	CASSPGSGLALEDTQYF	TGTGCCAGCAGCCCAGGATCGGGACTAGCTTTGGAAGATACGCAGTATTTT
TRBD1	TRBV18	few	TRBJ2-5	CASSPRGNTGGMETQYF	TGTGCCAGCTCACCCCGCGGAAATACAGGGGGCATGGAGACCCAGTACTTC
-	TRBV6-1	-	TRBJ1-2	CASSEPRHYGYTF	TGTGCCAGCAGTGAGCCGAGGCACTATGGCTACACCTTC
-	TRBV7-2	-	TRBJ1-5	CASSLAQNQPQHF	TGTGCCAGCAGCTTAGCACAGAATCAGCCCCAGCATTTT
TRBD1	TRBV5-1	-	TRBJ1-1	CASSLGQDFEAFF	TGCGCCAGCAGCTTAGGACAGGACTTCGAAGCTTTCTTT
TRBD2	TRBV6-6	-	TRBJ2-4	CASKLTSGGRNIQYF	TGTGCCAGCAAGCTGACTAGCGGGGGACGAAACATTCAGTACTTC
-	TRBV5-1	few	TRBJ2-1	CASRNRDTNNEQFF	TGCGCCAGCAGAAACCGGGACACGAACAATGAGCAGTTCTTC
TRBD1	TRBV5-1	-	TRBJ1-1	CASSYLQGAGDTEAFF	TGCGCCAGCAGCTATTTACAGGGGGCGGGGGACACTGAAGCTTTCTTT
-	TRBV6-1	-	TRBJ2-5	CASSEQLVMETQYF	TGTGCCAGCAGTGAACAACTAGTTATGGAGACCCAGTACTTC
TRBD1	TRBV5-5	-	TRBJ2-5	CASSFRPRDSQETQYF	TGTGCCAGCAGCTTTCGCCCCCGGGACAGCCAAGAGACCCAGTACTTC
-	TRBV28	-	TRBJ1-5	CASVPQSLSLNSNQPQHF	TGTGCCAGCGTACCACAGTCCCTAAGCTTAAATAGCAATCAGCCCCAGCATTTT
TRBD1	TRBV14	-	TRBJ2-7	CASRSPGQGPSYEQYF	TGTGCCAGCAGATCACCGGGACAGGGCCCCTCCTACGAGCAGTACTTC
-	TRBV7-2	-	TRBJ2-1	CASSLVGGNEQFF	TGTGCCAGCAGCTTAGTTGGGGGGAATGAGCAGTTCTTC